This note documents a single TCR beta chain sequence. Generated by immunoSEQ multiplex PCR, the TCRdb table keeps only in-frame clones and is missing some. The data hold around 270,000 clones, with 86% observed a single time. The data derive from a study of blood T cell repertoires in COVID-19. Study in general: Italy, Spain and the United States were the sources of the convalescent and acute COVID-19 samples. In each case, the material was cDNA or gDNA derived from T cells, B-cell-depleted T cells, or PBMCs.

The germline CDR1 and CDR2 sequences are MNHEY and SMNVEV (reference sequence). CDR3 length: 14 residues. The V end lost 5 bases, the J end lost 1 base, and 11 bases lay between the germline ends. The gene calls are TRBV27 and TRBJ1-1; weak D call: TRBD1 (6 bases). This clonotype was obtained from a young man with active or convalescent COVID-19. The sample comprised peripheral blood. The CDR3 here is CASSPGHKNTEAFF. CDR3 nucleotide sequence: TGTGCCAGCAGTCCGGGACATAAGAACACTGAAGCTTTCTTT.